This T cell receptor beta chain is drawn from a study of OX40 agonist ivuxolimab in advanced cancers. Study in general: Dose-escalation patients had hepatocellular carcinoma, melanoma, renal cell or head and neck cancer. It was permissible to have had prior anti-PD-1, anti-PD-L1 or anti-CTLA-4 therapy, and approximately 38% had some.

With regard to this clone: What it binds is unknown.

Sequenced by immunoSEQ multiplex PCR; TCRdb stores in-frame clones only, minus some. The table includes more than 75,000 clones, 80% to 85% detected once. Whole-study findings and limits: Clones of CD4+ and CD8+ blood T cells grew by week 6 at doses of 0.1 to 3.0 mg/kg. Expanded clones belonging to CD8+ T cells outnumbered, on average, those of CD4+.

The ends were cut back, 1 base at V and 0 bases at J, with 14 bases in the middle. Germline V lookup: CDR1 SQVTM, CDR2 ANQGSEA. The CDR3 totals 16 residues. The sequences come from CD4+ or CD8+ T cells sorted from blood, collected in a trial of the OX40 agonist ivuxolimab. This clonotype was obtained from an adult with an advanced solid tumor such as melanoma, head and neck, liver or kidney cancer. The V gene is TRBV29-1, the J gene TRBJ2-3; D may be TRBD1 (6 bases). The DNA of the CDR3 is TGCAGCGTTGAAGGGGGCAGGGGAACTAGCACAGATACGCAGTATTTT. This gives the protein CSVEGGRGTSTDTQYF.